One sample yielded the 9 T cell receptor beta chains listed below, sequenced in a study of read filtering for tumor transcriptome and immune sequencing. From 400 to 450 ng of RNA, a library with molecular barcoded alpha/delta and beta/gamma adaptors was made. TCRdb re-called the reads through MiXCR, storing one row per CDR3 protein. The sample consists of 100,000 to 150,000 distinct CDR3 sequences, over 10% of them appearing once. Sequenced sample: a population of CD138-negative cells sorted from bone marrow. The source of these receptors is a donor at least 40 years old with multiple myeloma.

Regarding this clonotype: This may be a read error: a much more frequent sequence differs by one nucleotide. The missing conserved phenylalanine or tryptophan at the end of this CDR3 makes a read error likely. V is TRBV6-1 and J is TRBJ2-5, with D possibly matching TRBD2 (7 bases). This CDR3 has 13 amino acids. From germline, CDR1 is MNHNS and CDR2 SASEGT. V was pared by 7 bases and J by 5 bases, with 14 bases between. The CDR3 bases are TGTGCCAGCATCCTCAGGGGAGGGGAGACCCAGTACTAC. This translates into CASILRGGETQYY.

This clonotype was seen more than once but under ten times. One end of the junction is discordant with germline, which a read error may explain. The CDR3 region has the DNA TGCGCCAGCAGTGCACTGTTAAACATGGGGTACCGATACAATGAGCAGCTCTTC. Translation: CASSALLNMGYRYNEQLF. This chain links TRBV10-2 with TRBJ2-1; D gene ambiguous. The germline gives CDR1 WSHSY, CDR2 SAAADI. The CDR3 totals 18 residues.

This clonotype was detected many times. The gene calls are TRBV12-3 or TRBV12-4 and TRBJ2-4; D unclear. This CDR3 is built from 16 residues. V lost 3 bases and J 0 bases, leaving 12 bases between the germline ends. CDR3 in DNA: TGTGCCAGCAGTTTCTCCGGCCAGATAGCCAAAAACATTCAGTACTTC. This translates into CASSFSGQIAKNIQYF.

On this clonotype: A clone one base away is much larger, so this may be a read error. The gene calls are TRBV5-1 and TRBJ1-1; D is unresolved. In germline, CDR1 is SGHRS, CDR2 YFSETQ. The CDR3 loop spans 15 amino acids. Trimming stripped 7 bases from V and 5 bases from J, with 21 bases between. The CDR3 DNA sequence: TGCGCCAGCGGTCCCTTTGGGGAATCGGGGACTGAAGCTTTCTTT. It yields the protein CASGPFGESGTEAFF.

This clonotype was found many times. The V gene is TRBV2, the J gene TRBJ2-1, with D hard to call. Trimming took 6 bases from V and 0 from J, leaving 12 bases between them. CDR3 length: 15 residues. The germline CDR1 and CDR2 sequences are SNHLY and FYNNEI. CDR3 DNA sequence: TGTGCCAGCAGGAAACGTCTTAGCTCCTACAATGAGCAGTTCTTC. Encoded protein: CASRKRLSSYNEQFF.

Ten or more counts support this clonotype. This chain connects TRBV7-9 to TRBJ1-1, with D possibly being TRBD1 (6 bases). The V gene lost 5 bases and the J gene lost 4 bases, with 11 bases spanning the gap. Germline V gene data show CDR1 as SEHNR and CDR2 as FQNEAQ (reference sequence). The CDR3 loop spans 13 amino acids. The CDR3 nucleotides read TGTGCCAGCAGCAGGGAGGGGGGCACTGAAGCTTTCTTT. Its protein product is CASSREGGTEAFF. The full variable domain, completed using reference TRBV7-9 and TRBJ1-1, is DTGVSQNPRHKITKRGQNVTFRCDPISEHNRLYWYRQTLGQGPEFLTYFQNEAQLEKSRLLSDRFSAERPKGSFSTLEIQRTEQGDSAMYLCASSREGGTEAFFGQGTRLTVV.

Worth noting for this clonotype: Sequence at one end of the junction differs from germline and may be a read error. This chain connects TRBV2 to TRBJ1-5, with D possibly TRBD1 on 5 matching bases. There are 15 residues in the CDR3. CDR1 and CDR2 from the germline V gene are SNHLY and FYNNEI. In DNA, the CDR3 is TGTGTCAGCAGTGCCCGGGACGGGTGCAATCAGCCCCAGCATTTT. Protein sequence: CVSSARDGCNQPQHF.

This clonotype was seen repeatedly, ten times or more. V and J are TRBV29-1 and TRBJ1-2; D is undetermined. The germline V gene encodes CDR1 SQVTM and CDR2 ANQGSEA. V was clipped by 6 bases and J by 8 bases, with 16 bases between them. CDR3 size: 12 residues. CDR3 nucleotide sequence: TGCAGCGTCGCTGACGCCGATGGAGGCTACACCTTC. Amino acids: CSVADADGGYTF.

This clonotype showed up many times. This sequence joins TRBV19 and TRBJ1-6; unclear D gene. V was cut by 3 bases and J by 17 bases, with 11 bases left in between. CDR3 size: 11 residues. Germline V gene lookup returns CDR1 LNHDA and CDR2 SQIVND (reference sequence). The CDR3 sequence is CASSIGGPVHF. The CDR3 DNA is TGTGCCAGTAGTATTGGAGGGCCGGTCCACTTT. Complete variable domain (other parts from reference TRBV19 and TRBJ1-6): DGGITQSPKYLFRKEGQNVTLSCEQNLNHDAMYWYRQDPGQGLRLIYYSQIVNDFQKGDIAEGYSVSREKKESFPLTVTSAQKNPTAFYLCASSIGGPVHFGNGTRLTVT.